This T cell receptor beta chain was observed in a study of T cell responses to AZD1222 COVID-19 vaccine. Study observations and caveats: Possibly, clonal diversity was underestimated; donors were largely white British and included more females. Unmutated variant regions are reportedly targeted by nearly half of spike-specific TCRs. Distributed over spike, vaccine-associated CD4 TCRs predominated at 160-218 and 743-854.

Profiling relied on immunoSEQ multiplex PCR, and the TCRdb table lists in-frame clones only, not all of them. The data show under 150,000 clones, about nine tenths seen once. This CDR3 is 17 amino acids long. Looked up from germline, CDR1 is KGHDR and CDR2 is SFDVKD. Unmatched junction bases numbered 6, after V lost 0 bases and J lost 4 bases. As to this clone: The antigen remains undetermined.

This chain uses TRBV24-1 with TRBJ2-1, with 9 bases identical to TRBD2. Source: peripheral blood, taken on day 0 of MenACWY control vaccination. This sequence originates from an adult in good health. The CDR3: CATSDLSSGSHYNEQFF. The CDR3 bases are TGTGCCACCAGTGATTTGAGTAGCGGGAGTCATTACAATGAGCAGTTCTTC.